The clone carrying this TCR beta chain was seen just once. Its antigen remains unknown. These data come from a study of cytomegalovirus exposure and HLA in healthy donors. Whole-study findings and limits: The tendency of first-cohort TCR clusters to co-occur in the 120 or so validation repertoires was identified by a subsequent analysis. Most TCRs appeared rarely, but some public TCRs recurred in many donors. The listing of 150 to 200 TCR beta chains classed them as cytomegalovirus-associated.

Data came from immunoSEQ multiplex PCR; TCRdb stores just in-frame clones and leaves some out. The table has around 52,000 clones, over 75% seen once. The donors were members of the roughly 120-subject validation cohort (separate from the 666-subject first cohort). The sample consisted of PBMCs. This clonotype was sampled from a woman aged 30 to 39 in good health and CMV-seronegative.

The CDR3 DNA sequence: TGTGCCAGCAGCTTAGAGCATGAAAAACTGTTTTTT. Protein sequence: CASSLEHEKLFF. V and J are TRBV7-9 and TRBJ1-4, with no clear D. CDR3 length: 12 residues. V lost 1 base and J 6 bases, leaving 3 bases between the germline ends. Per germline, CDR1 SEHNR and CDR2 FQNEAQ (reference sequence).